This T cell receptor (beta chain) was obtained from a study of cytomegalovirus exposure and HLA in healthy donors. With respect to this clone: No antigen is known for it.

General study findings and limits: Segments of the TCR beta V type were, in most cases, productive about 87% or about 30% of the time in an earlier analysis. Some segments of the V type, notably TRBV6-2 and TRBV6-3, were excluded as indistinguishable.

PCR amplification relied on 60 Vbeta primers (plus 13 Jbeta primers). Per the original methods: A later analysis tallied roughly 77 million unique TCR beta chains, 9 million to 12 million of them shared. This table comes from immunoSEQ multiplex PCR, and its TCRdb copy is limited to in-frame clones, with some not included. V and J calls plus clone size are reproduced from that table; the DNA served to infer D and trimming. Of tens of thousands of clones in the sample, roughly 70% were seen once. The CDR3 contains 15 residues. Per the germline V gene, CDR1 is SGHNT and CDR2 is YYREEE (reference sequence). V lost 0 bases and J lost 3, with 13 bases in between.

Sequenced sample: PBMCs. The sequence was obtained from a man in his fifties or sixties in good health and CMV-seropositive. V usage is TRBV5-4 and J usage is TRBJ2-7, with D maybe TRBD1 (5 bases). The CDR3: CASSLAPGRDYEQYF. CDR3 nucleotides: TGTGCCAGCAGCTTGGCCCCGGGCAGGGACTACGAGCAGTACTTC.